This TCR beta chain was retrieved from a study of T cell responses to AZD1222 COVID-19 vaccine. The data were produced by immunoSEQ multiplex PCR, yet TCRdb's version contains in-frame clones alone and is incomplete. Counted here are 170,000 or so clones, 75% to 95% occurring once; the ten biggest clones make up about 1.6%. In germline, CDR1 is SGHDT, CDR2 YYEEEE. The CDR3 runs to 15 residues. V gave up 4 bases and J gave up 3 bases, with 14 bases separating them. Sequences were derived from peripheral blood, sampled on day 0 of AZD1222 vaccination. The clonotype was recovered from an adult in good health. This chain connects TRBV5-6 to TRBJ1-3, with D tentatively TRBD1 (5 bases). The DNA of the CDR3 is TGTGCCAGCAGCCAGGGCCACAGTGGTGGAAACACCATATATTTT. It specifies CASSQGHSGGNTIYF. The full variable domain, its missing parts supplied by reference TRBV5-6 and TRBJ1-3, is DAGVTQSPTHLIKTRGQQVTLRCSPKSGHDTVSWYQQALGQGPQFIFQYYEEEERQRGNFPDRFSGHQFPNYSSELNVNALLLGDSALYLCASSQGHSGGNTIYFGEGSWLTVV.